This paragraph reports one T cell receptor (beta chain). Its antigen is undetermined. PCR amplification relied on 60 Vbeta primers (plus 13 Jbeta primers). Using immunoSEQ multiplex PCR, the repertoire was profiled, and TCRdb retains in-frame clones only, with some absent. The sample gives about 150,000 clones, roughly 73% of which show up once; 1.6% is in the top ten. The data were obtained in a study of cytomegalovirus exposure and HLA in healthy donors. Study conclusions and caveats: Reports indicate that TCR beta sequences accurately predicted the HLA-A and HLA-B alleles of most subjects. Trimming of TCR beta V- and J-genes showed a link, identified in a later analysis, to a missense DCLRE1C variant.

V shed 7 bases, J shed 5 bases, and the junction held 15 bases outside the gene matches. Germline loops: CDR1 SGHDT, CDR2 YYEEEE. CDR3 length equals 19 residues. The sequenced sample was PBMCs. The origin of this receptor is a woman between 18 and 30 years old in good health and CMV-seronegative. The chain uses TRBV5-6 and TRBJ2-1; the match to TRBD2 covers 16 bases. For the CDR3, the DNA is TGTGCCAGCTCTTCCTCCGGGACTAGCGGGAGGGGAAAGGACAATGAGCAGTTCTTC. Its protein product is CASSSSGTSGRGKDNEQFF.